The present TCR beta chain was sequenced within a study of shared clonotypes between healthy human individuals. Sequenced by immunoSEQ multiplex PCR; TCRdb stores in-frame clones only, minus some. The sample lists about 460,000 clones, around 77% seen once, with approximately 12% in the top ten. The CDR3 sequence is 15 residues long. Trimming stripped 3 bases from V and 0 bases from J, with 11 bases between. Germline CDR1 is SGHVS and CDR2 is FQNEAQ. This TCR was recovered from a woman aged 40 to 49 in good health. Some clones in this sample may be carry-over from other donors' samples. This chain joins TRBV7-8 and TRBJ1-2; D may be TRBD1 (5 bases). What was sequenced was PBMCs. The CDR3, as DNA: TGTGCCAGCAGCTTGCTGGACAATACTAACTATGGCTACACCTTC. This sequence encodes CASSLLDNTNYGYTF.